A selection of T cell receptor beta chains follows, all from one sample in a study of lymphopenia after photon versus proton radiotherapy. Sequencing used immunoSEQ multiplex PCR; TCRdb keeps in-frame clones, though not all of them. The sample has about 62,000 clones; around 90% are singletons. Sample: peripheral blood, taken from a patient treated with proton-based radiotherapy. These receptors all come from an elderly man with esophageal cancer. Both conserved end residues are part of each CDR3. The order of the fields is D gene, V gene, J gene, clone size, CDR3 DNA, CDR3 protein. The D gene is left open where the match is weak. Clone size is shown for a subset of rows, as once, few, many or a class of expanded clone.

d_call: TRBD1
v_call: TRBV10-3
j_call: TRBJ1-5
clone_size: once
cdr3_nt: TGTGCCATCAGCCGGGACAGGGATCAGCCCCAGCATTTT
cdr3_aa: CAISRDRDQPQHF

d_call: -
v_call: TRBV6-6
j_call: TRBJ1-3
clone_size: -
cdr3_nt: TGTGCCAGCAGTTACGACGGAAACACCATATATTTT
cdr3_aa: CASSYDGNTIYF

d_call: TRBD1
v_call: TRBV5-6
j_call: TRBJ2-7
clone_size: -
cdr3_nt: TGTGCCAGCAGCCGGGCCGGACAGGGCTACGAGCAGTACTTC
cdr3_aa: CASSRAGQGYEQYF

d_call: TRBD1
v_call: TRBV5-8
j_call: TRBJ1-2
clone_size: -
cdr3_nt: TGTGCCAGCAGCTTACACACTAGGGGACAGACTTATGGCTACACCTTC
cdr3_aa: CASSLHTRGQTYGYTF

d_call: -
v_call: TRBV28
j_call: TRBJ2-7
clone_size: -
cdr3_nt: TGTGCCAGCAGTACTCCGGGGGCCCTCTCCTACGAGCAGTACTTC
cdr3_aa: CASSTPGALSYEQYF

d_call: TRBD1
v_call: TRBV11-2
j_call: TRBJ2-1
clone_size: -
cdr3_nt: TGTGCCAGCAGCAGTCGGACAGGGGCTAACTACAATGAGCAGTTCTTC
cdr3_aa: CASSSRTGANYNEQFF

d_call: -
v_call: TRBV7-9
j_call: TRBJ2-7
clone_size: -
cdr3_nt: TGTGCCAGCAGCGTCCGGGACTCACCCTACGAGCAGTACTTC
cdr3_aa: CASSVRDSPYEQYF

d_call: TRBD1
v_call: TRBV6-1
j_call: TRBJ2-7
clone_size: -
cdr3_nt: TGTGCCAGCAGTGAAGCCGGGACAGTGGGAATTTACGAGCAGTACTTC
cdr3_aa: CASSEAGTVGIYEQYF

d_call: -
v_call: TRBV7-9
j_call: TRBJ2-1
clone_size: once
cdr3_nt: TGTGCCAGCAGCCCCATAGCCAACAATGAGCAGTTCTTC
cdr3_aa: CASSPIANNEQFF

d_call: -
v_call: TRBV19
j_call: TRBJ1-2
clone_size: -
cdr3_nt: TGTGCCAGTACCCAGACAGAAAACTATGGCTACACCTTC
cdr3_aa: CASTQTENYGYTF

d_call: TRBD1
v_call: TRBV6-5
j_call: TRBJ2-7
clone_size: -
cdr3_nt: TGTGCCAGCAGTAAGGCCGGGACAGGGGTTTACGAGCAGTACTTC
cdr3_aa: CASSKAGTGVYEQYF

d_call: -
v_call: TRBV7-9
j_call: TRBJ1-3
clone_size: -
cdr3_nt: TGTGCCAGCAGCTTAGCCGGGGCGGGCTCTGGAAACACCATATATTTT
cdr3_aa: CASSLAGAGSGNTIYF

d_call: -
v_call: TRBV6-6
j_call: TRBJ2-5
clone_size: -
cdr3_nt: TGTGCCAGCAGTTGGACCGCCACCCTCCAAGAGACCCAGTACTTC
cdr3_aa: CASSWTATLQETQYF

d_call: -
v_call: TRBV11-2
j_call: TRBJ2-7
clone_size: -
cdr3_nt: TGTGCCAGCAGCTTAGTGGGACGGCGCCGCGAGCAGTACTTC
cdr3_aa: CASSLVGRRREQYF

d_call: -
v_call: TRBV7-9
j_call: TRBJ2-3
clone_size: -
cdr3_nt: TGTGCCAGCAGCCCCCAGGGGCGCACAGATACGCAGTATTTT
cdr3_aa: CASSPQGRTDTQYF

d_call: -
v_call: TRBV10-3
j_call: TRBJ1-6
clone_size: -
cdr3_nt: TGTGCCATCAGTGAGTCGCTTTGGGGCACGGATTCACCCCTCCACTTT
cdr3_aa: CAISESLWGTDSPLHF

d_call: -
v_call: TRBV9
j_call: TRBJ1-1
clone_size: once
cdr3_nt: TGTGCCAGCAGCGTCGGGGGGCCGGACACTGAAGCTTTCTTT
cdr3_aa: CASSVGGPDTEAFF

d_call: -
v_call: TRBV5-6
j_call: TRBJ2-5
clone_size: -
cdr3_nt: TGTGCCAGCAGCTTGGACTTGCGCAGGGGAGAGACCCAGTACTTC
cdr3_aa: CASSLDLRRGETQYF

d_call: TRBD2
v_call: TRBV11-2
j_call: TRBJ2-5
clone_size: -
cdr3_nt: TGTGCCAGCAGCCGACTCCTAGCGGGAGAGACCCAGTACTTC
cdr3_aa: CASSRLLAGETQYF

d_call: TRBD2
v_call: TRBV7-9
j_call: TRBJ2-1
clone_size: -
cdr3_nt: TGTGCCAGCAGCTTATTGGCGGGAGTGTCCTACAATGAGCAGTTCTTC
cdr3_aa: CASSLLAGVSYNEQFF

d_call: -
v_call: TRBV5-6
j_call: TRBJ1-1
clone_size: once
cdr3_nt: TGTGCCAGCCACACGAACACTGAAGCTTTCTTT
cdr3_aa: CASHTNTEAFF

d_call: TRBD1
v_call: TRBV18
j_call: TRBJ2-7
clone_size: -
cdr3_nt: TGTGCCAGCTCACCGGGGACAGGGGGCGGGTACGAGCAGTACTTC
cdr3_aa: CASSPGTGGGYEQYF

d_call: -
v_call: TRBV19
j_call: TRBJ2-2
clone_size: -
cdr3_nt: TGTGCCAGTAGCCCCGTCGGGGCCGGGGAGCTGTTTTTT
cdr3_aa: CASSPVGAGELFF

d_call: TRBD2
v_call: TRBV9
j_call: TRBJ2-7
clone_size: -
cdr3_nt: TGTGCCAGCAGCGTAGGGTGGAATAGCGGGATATACGAGCAGTACTTC
cdr3_aa: CASSVGWNSGIYEQYF

d_call: -
v_call: TRBV6-6
j_call: TRBJ2-1
clone_size: -
cdr3_nt: TGTGCCAGCAGTCGACGTGGGAGCTACAATGAGCAGTTCTTC
cdr3_aa: CASSRRGSYNEQFF

d_call: -
v_call: TRBV7-9
j_call: TRBJ1-4
clone_size: -
cdr3_nt: TGTGCCAGCAGCACCGGGACTGATAATGAAAAACTGTTTTTT
cdr3_aa: CASSTGTDNEKLFF

d_call: -
v_call: TRBV7-9
j_call: TRBJ1-4
clone_size: -
cdr3_nt: TGTGCCAGCAGCTCCCTCAGGGGATTCGATGAAAAACTGTTTTTT
cdr3_aa: CASSSLRGFDEKLFF

d_call: TRBD1
v_call: TRBV18
j_call: TRBJ1-1
clone_size: once
cdr3_nt: TGTGCCAGCTCACCATGGGGGACAGGGGGCCGTGGCACTGAAGCTTTCTTT
cdr3_aa: CASSPWGTGGRGTEAFF

d_call: -
v_call: TRBV2
j_call: TRBJ2-1
clone_size: -
cdr3_nt: TGTGCCAGCAGGTCAAGGGCAATCCCTTACAATGAGCAGTTCTTC
cdr3_aa: CASRSRAIPYNEQFF

d_call: -
v_call: TRBV9
j_call: TRBJ2-1
clone_size: -
cdr3_nt: TGTGCCAGCAGCGTAGAGGAGAACTACAATGAGCAGTTCTTC
cdr3_aa: CASSVEENYNEQFF

d_call: -
v_call: TRBV19
j_call: TRBJ2-3
clone_size: -
cdr3_nt: TGTGCCAGTAGTATAGACGTCGGGGGCGGTACAGATACGCAGTATTTT
cdr3_aa: CASSIDVGGGTDTQYF

d_call: -
v_call: TRBV14
j_call: TRBJ2-5
clone_size: -
cdr3_nt: TGTGCCAGCAGCCTAACCCTGCAGGGAGAGACCCAGTACTTC
cdr3_aa: CASSLTLQGETQYF

d_call: -
v_call: TRBV5-1
j_call: TRBJ2-3
clone_size: -
cdr3_nt: TGCGCCAGCAGCGACTCGGCAGATACGCAGTATTTT
cdr3_aa: CASSDSADTQYF

d_call: -
v_call: TRBV5-6
j_call: TRBJ1-5
clone_size: few
cdr3_nt: TGTGCCAGCAGCTTGTTAGGACGGGATGAGCCCCAGCATTTT
cdr3_aa: CASSLLGRDEPQHF

d_call: -
v_call: TRBV7-8
j_call: TRBJ2-1
clone_size: once
cdr3_nt: TGTGCCAGCAGCTACTGGGACCATTACAATGAGCAGTTCTTC
cdr3_aa: CASSYWDHYNEQFF

d_call: -
v_call: TRBV30
j_call: TRBJ1-2
clone_size: -
cdr3_nt: TGTGCCTGGAGGGGAGTGAGCCTTAACTATGGCTACACCTTC
cdr3_aa: CAWRGVSLNYGYTF

d_call: TRBD2
v_call: TRBV4-1
j_call: TRBJ2-1
clone_size: -
cdr3_nt: TGCGCCAGCAGCCAAGAAAAGCGGGGACTCGGGAATGAGCAGTTCTTC
cdr3_aa: CASSQEKRGLGNEQFF

d_call: TRBD1
v_call: TRBV2
j_call: TRBJ1-5
clone_size: -
cdr3_nt: TGTGCCAGCGGACAGGGGGCCACTCAGCCCCAGCATTTT
cdr3_aa: CASGQGATQPQHF